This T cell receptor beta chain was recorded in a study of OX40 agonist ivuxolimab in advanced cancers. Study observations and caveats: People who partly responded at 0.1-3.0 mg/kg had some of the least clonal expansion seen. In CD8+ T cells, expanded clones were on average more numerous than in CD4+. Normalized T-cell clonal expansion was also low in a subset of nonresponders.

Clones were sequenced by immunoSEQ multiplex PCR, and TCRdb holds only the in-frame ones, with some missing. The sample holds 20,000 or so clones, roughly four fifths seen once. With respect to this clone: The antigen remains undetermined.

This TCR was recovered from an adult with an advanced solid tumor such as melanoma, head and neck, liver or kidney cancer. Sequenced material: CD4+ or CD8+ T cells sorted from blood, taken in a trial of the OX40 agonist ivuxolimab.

The chain's CDR3 is CASSLAGSAYEQYF. In DNA, the CDR3 is TGTGCCAGCAGCTTGGCCGGGAGCGCCTACGAGCAGTACTTC. The genes are TRBV7-8 and TRBJ2-7, with a possible D match to TRBD2 (6 bases). In germline, CDR1 is SGHVS, CDR2 FQNEAQ. There are 14 residues in the CDR3. V dropped 3 bases and J dropped 2 bases, with 11 bases sitting between them.